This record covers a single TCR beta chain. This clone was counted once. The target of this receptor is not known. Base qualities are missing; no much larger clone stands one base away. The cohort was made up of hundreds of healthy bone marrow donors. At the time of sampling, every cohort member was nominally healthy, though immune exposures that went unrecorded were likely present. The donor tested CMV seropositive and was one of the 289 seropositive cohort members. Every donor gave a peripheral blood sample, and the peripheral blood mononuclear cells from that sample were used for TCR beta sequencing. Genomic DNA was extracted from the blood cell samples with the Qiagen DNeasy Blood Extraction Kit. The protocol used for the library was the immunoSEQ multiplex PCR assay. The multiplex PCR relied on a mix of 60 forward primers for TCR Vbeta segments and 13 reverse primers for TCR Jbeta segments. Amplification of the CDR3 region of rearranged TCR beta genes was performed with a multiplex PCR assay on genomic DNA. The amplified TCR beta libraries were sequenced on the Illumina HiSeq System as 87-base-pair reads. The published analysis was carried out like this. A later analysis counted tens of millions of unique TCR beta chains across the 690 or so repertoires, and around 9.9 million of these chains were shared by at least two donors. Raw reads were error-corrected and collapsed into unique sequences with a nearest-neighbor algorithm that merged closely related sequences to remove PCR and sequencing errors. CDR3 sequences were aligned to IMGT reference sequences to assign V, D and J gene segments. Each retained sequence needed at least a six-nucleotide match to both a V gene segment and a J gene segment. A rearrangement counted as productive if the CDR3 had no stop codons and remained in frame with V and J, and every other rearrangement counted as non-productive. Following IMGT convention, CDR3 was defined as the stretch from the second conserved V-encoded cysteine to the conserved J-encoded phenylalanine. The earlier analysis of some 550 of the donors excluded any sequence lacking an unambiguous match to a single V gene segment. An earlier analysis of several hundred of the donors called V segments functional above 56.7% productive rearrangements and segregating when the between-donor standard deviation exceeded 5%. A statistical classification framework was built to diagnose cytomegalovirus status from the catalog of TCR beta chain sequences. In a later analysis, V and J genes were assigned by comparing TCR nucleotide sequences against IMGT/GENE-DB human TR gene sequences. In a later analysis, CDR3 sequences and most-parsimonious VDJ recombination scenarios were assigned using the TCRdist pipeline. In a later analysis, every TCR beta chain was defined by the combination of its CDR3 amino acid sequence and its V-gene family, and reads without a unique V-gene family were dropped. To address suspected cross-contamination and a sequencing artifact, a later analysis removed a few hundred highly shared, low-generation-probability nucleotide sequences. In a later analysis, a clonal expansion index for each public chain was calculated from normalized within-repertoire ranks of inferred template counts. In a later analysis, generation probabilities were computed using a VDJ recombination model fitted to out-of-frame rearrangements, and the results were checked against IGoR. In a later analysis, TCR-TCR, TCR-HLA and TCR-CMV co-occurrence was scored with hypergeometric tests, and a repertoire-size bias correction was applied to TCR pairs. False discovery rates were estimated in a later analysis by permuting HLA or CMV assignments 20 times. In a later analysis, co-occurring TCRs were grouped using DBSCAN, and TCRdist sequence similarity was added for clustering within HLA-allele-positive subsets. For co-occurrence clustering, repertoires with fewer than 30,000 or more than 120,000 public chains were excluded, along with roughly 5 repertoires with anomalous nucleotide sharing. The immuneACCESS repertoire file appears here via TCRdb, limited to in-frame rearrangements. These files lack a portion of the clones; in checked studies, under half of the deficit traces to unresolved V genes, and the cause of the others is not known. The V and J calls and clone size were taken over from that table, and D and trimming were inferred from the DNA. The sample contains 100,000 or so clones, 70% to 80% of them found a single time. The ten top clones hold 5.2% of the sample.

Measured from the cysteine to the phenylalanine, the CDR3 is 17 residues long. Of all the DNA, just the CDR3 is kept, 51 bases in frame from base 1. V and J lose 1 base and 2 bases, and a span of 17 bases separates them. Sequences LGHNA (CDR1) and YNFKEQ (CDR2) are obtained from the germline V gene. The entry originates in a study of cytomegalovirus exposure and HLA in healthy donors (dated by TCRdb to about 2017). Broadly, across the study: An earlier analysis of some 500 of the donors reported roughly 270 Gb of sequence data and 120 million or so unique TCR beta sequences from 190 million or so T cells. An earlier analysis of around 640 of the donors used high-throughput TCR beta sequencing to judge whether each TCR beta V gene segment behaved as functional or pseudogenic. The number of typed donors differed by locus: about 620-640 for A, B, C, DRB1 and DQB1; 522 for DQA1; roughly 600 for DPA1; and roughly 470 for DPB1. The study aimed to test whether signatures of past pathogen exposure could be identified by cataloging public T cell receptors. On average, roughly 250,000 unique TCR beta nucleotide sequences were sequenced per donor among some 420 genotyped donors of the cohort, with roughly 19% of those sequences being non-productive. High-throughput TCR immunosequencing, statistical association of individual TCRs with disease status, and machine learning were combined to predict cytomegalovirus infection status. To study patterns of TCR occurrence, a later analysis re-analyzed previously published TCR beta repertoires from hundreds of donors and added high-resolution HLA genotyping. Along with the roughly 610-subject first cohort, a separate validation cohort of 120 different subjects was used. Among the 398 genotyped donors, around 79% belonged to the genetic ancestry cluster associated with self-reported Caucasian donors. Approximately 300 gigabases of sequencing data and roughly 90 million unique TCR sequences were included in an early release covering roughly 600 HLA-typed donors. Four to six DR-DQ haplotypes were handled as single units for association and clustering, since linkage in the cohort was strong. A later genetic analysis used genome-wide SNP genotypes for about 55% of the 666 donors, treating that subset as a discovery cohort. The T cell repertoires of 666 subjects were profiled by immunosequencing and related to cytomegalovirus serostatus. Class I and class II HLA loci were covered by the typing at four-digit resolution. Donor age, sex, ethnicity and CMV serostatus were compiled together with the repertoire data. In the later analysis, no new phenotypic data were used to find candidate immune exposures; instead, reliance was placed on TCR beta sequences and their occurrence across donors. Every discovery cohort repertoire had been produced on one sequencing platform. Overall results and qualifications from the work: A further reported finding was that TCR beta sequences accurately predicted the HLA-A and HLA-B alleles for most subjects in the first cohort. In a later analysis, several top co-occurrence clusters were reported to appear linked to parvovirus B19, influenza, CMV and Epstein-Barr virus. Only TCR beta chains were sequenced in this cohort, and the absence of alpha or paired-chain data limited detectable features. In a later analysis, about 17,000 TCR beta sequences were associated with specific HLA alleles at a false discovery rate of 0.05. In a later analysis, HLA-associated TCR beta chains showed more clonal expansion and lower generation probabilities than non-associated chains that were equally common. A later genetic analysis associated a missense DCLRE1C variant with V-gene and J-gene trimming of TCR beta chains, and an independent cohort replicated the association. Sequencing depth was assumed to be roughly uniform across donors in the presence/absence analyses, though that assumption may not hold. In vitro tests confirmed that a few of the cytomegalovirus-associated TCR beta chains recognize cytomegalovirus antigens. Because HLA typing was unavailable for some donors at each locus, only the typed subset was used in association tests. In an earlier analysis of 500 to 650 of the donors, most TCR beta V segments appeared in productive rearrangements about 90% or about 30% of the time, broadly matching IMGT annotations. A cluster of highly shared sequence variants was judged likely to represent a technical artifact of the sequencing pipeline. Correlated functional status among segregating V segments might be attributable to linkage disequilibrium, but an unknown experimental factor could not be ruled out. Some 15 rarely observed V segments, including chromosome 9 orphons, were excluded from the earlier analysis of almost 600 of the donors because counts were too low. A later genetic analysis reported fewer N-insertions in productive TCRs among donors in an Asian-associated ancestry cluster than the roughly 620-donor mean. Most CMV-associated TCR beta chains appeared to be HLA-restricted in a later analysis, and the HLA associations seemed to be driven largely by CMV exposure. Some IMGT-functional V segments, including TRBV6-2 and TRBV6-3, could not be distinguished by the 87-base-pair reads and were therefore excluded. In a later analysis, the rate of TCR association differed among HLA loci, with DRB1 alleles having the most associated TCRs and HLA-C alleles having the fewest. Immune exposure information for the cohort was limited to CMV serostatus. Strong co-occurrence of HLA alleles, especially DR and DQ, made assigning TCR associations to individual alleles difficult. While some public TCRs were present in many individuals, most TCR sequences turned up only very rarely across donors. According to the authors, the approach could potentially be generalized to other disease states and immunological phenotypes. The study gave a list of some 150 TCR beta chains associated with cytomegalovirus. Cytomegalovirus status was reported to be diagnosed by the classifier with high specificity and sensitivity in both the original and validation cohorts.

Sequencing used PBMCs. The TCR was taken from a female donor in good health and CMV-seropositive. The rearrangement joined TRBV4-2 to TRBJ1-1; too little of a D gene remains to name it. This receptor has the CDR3 CASSQVGLRGGNTEAFF. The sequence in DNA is TGTGCCAGCAGCCAAGTGGGGTTGAGAGGAGGAAACACTGAAGCTTTCTTT.